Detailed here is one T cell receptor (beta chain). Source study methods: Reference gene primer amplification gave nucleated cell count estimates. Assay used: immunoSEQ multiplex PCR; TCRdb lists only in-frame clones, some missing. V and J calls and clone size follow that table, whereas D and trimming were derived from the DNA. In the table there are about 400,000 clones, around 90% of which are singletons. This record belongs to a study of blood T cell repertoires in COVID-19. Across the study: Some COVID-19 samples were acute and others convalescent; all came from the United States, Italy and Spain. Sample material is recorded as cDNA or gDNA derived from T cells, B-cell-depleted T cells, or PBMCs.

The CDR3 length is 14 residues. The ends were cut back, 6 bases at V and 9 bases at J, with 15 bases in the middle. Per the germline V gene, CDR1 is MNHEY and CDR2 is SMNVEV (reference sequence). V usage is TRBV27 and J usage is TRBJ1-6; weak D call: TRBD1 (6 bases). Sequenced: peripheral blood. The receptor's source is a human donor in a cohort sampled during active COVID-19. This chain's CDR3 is CASRQGFSVSPLHF. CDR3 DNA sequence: TGTGCCAGCAGGCAGGGGTTTTCTGTTTCACCCCTCCACTTT.